This entry lists 21 T cell receptor beta chains sequenced from one sample in a study of monozygotic twins with inflammatory bowel disease. Reanalyzing the 5' RACE reads, TCRdb keeps one entry per CDR3 protein, without DNA. The sample totals about 210,000 distinct CDR3 sequences. The sample taken for sequencing was blood. These receptor sequences come from a human donor with ulcerative colitis or Crohn's disease, or a healthy co-twin of an affected twin (not recorded which).

The V gene is TRBV7-8, the J gene TRBJ2-3; the D call from TCRdb, TRBD1, cannot be confirmed without DNA. This CDR3 spans 14 amino acids. Germline CDR1 reads SGHVS; CDR2 reads FQNEAQ. CDR3 sequence: CASSFPVRGDTQYF.

The chain joins TRBV18 to TRBJ2-1; there is no DNA to check the TCRdb D call of TRBD1. This CDR3 is built from 15 residues. Germline V gene lookup returns CDR1 KGHSH and CDR2 LQKENI. The CDR3 protein is CASSLFGGAYNEQFF.

This chain uses TRBV10-3 with TRBJ2-2. From germline, CDR1 is ENHRY and CDR2 SYGVKD. The CDR3 extends over 15 amino acids. The CDR3 sequence is CAISDPIPPQESLFF.

The V and J genes are TRBV5-5 and TRBJ1-1. This CDR3 is 14 amino acids long. Germline V gene lookup returns CDR1 SGHKS and CDR2 YYEKEE (reference sequence). The CDR3 is CASSRDGGNTEAFF.

The chain carries TRBV11-1 and TRBJ2-3; the D gene TCRdb calls, TRBD1, cannot be checked with no DNA. Germline loops: CDR1 SGHAT, CDR2 FQDESV (reference sequence). The CDR3 covers 19 residues. CDR3 protein: CASSLDRRAGGASLDTQYF.

The rearrangement joins TRBV20-1 to TRBJ2-1; TCRdb proposes TRBD1, but this gene call is untestable without DNA. This CDR3 is 16 amino acids long. The germline gives CDR1 DFQATT, CDR2 SNEGSKA (reference sequence). The chain's CDR3 is CSASQGDPSSYNEQFF.

The rearrangement links TRBV20-1 to TRBJ2-5; the D call from TCRdb, TRBD2, cannot be confirmed without DNA. The CDR3 is 13 amino acids. Germline V gene data show CDR1 as DFQATT and CDR2 as SNEGSKA (reference sequence). Here the CDR3 reads CSAITGGEETQYF.

The rearrangement joins TRBV6-5 to TRBJ1-4; the TCRdb call, TRBD1, lacks DNA for checking. The CDR3 covers 15 residues. Germline assignment: CDR1 MNHEY and CDR2 SVGAGI. This CDR3 reads CASSSAGQVPEKLFF.

The rearrangement joins TRBV24-1 to TRBJ2-6; TCRdb's D call, TRBD1, is unchecked because there is no DNA. CDR3 length: 16 residues. Germline V gene data show CDR1 as KGHDR and CDR2 as SFDVKD. The chain's CDR3 is CATSPPRGSGANVLTF.

The chain is built from TRBV6-1 and TRBJ1-1. Germline CDR1 reads MNHNS; CDR2 reads SASEGT. The CDR3 has 13 residues. CDR3 protein: CASSEEVQAEAFF.

The chain has TRBV20-1 and TRBJ1-2; TCRdb's D gene call, TRBD1, goes unchecked for lack of DNA. The CDR3 is made up of 13 amino acids. The germline V gene encodes CDR1 DFQATT and CDR2 SNEGSKA (reference sequence). CDR3 in amino acids: CSATGQNNYGYTF.

This rearrangement joins TRBV12-3 or TRBV12-4 to TRBJ2-1. This CDR3 has 13 amino acids. CDR3 sequence reads: CASSLLAYNEQFF.

V gene TRBV5-4 combines with J gene TRBJ1-6. Germline loops: CDR1 SGHNT, CDR2 YYREEE (reference sequence). The CDR3 has 15 amino acids. CDR3 region: CASSLAVRRNSPLHF.

The rearrangement uses TRBV20-1 and TRBJ2-5; as DNA is missing, the TRBD1 call by TCRdb cannot be tested. The CDR3 loop spans 13 amino acids. Germline CDR1 and CDR2: DFQATT and SNEGSKA (reference sequence). CDR3: CSAGPQGAETQYF.

Here the CDR3 reads CASTKGIRSEQFF. The V gene is TRBV7-3, the J gene TRBJ2-1. Germline V lookup: CDR1 SGHTA, CDR2 FQGTGA. This CDR3 contains 13 residues.

This chain uses TRBV5-1 with TRBJ1-2; TCRdb returns TRBD1, unconfirmable since there is no DNA. Germline CDR1 is SGHRS and CDR2 is YFSETQ. The CDR3 has 16 amino acids. CDR3 protein: CASSLVPSDRVNGYTF.

The genes are TRBV25-1 and TRBJ2-5. Per germline, CDR1 MGHDK and CDR2 SYGVNS. This CDR3 has 13 amino acids. The CDR3 here is CASSEHNPETQYF.

V gene TRBV11-2 combines with J gene TRBJ2-3; TCRdb calls TRBD1, which cannot be checked without DNA. Germline V gene data show CDR1 as SGHAT and CDR2 as FQNNGV. The CDR3 length is 15 residues. CDR3 protein: CASSGWTASTDTQYF.

J is TRBJ2-7 and V is TRBV5-5; the D gene TCRdb calls, TRBD1, cannot be checked with no DNA. Germline CDR1 and CDR2: SGHKS and YYEKEE (reference sequence). CDR3 length: 15 amino acids. CDR3 region: CASSLAGQGMYEQYF.

The chain has TRBV5-1 and TRBJ1-4. The CDR3 covers 13 residues. Germline CDR1 reads SGHRS; CDR2 reads YFSETQ. The CDR3 here is CASSLEGPEKLFF.

The chain carries TRBV3-1 and TRBJ2-7; the D call from TCRdb, TRBD1, cannot be confirmed without DNA. This CDR3 spans 14 amino acids. Per germline, CDR1 LGHDT and CDR2 YNNKEL (reference sequence). CDR3 amino acids: CASSPSGQSYEQYF.